The clone carrying this TCR beta chain was counted ten times or more. Its antigen is unidentified. V lost 2 bases and J 0 bases, leaving 8 bases between the germline ends. This CDR3 region has 14 residues. Germline V lookup: CDR1 SGHAT, CDR2 FQNNGV. Library preparation (for TCRbeta) was performed with unique molecular identifiers. Each CDR3 protein gets one entry after TCRdb re-called the PCR reads with MiXCR. The top ten clones hold 28% of a sample with around 200,000 distinct CDR3 sequences, approximately 10% of them seen once. The data belong to a study of T-cell reconstitution after alpha-beta-depleted transplantation in children. Study-wide results and limits: Several hundred expanded graft clones reportedly were the source of alpha-beta T cells about two months after transplant.

The sequence was obtained from a child in the first two years of life with acute myeloid leukemia, due to receive a stem cell transplant. This specimen was PBMCs, taken before TCRalphabeta/CD19-depleted stem cell transplant. V and J are TRBV11-2 and TRBJ2-7; no definite D call. In DNA form, the CDR3 reads TGTGCCAGCAGCTTAACAGAAAACTCCTACGAGCAGTACTTC. Translating gives CASSLTENSYEQYF. Supplemented by reference TRBV11-2 and TRBJ2-7, the full variable domain reads EAGVAQSPRYKIIEKRQSVAFWCNPISGHATLYWYQQILGQGPKLLIQFQNNGVVDDSQLPKDRFSAERLKGVDSTLKIQPAKLEDSAVYLCASSLTENSYEQYFGPGTRLTVT.